The rows below give T cell receptor beta chains drawn from one sample of a study of shared clonotypes between healthy human individuals. Profiling relied on immunoSEQ multiplex PCR, and the TCRdb table lists in-frame clones only, not all of them. The data contain millions of clones, about 95% of them seen just once; the ten biggest clones take up around 1.1%. The specimen was naive CD8+ T cells sorted from blood. The receptor set was obtained from a man aged 18 to 29 in good health. The CDR3 runs from the conserved cysteine through the conserved F or W. The D gene is left open where the match is weak. Part of the rows lack a size; the others show once, few, many or a class for expanded clones.

15	TRBV27	.	TRBJ2-7	TRBD2	TGTGCCAGCACCCCGCTAGCGGGGGACCCCTACGAGCAGTACTTC	CASTPLAGDPYEQYF
14	TRBV4-1	.	TRBJ1-3	.	TGCGCCAGCAGCCAAGTAGGGTCCGGAAACACCATATATTTT	CASSQVGSGNTIYF
14	TRBV4-1	.	TRBJ2-1	.	TGCGCCAGCAGCCTCTCGGCCGGGGCAGGTGAGCAGTTCTTC	CASSLSAGAGEQFF
16	TRBV9	.	TRBJ2-7	.	TGTGCCAGCAGCTTTGGACGGGACTCTAGGTCCTACGAGCAGTACTTC	CASSFGRDSRSYEQYF
15	TRBV6-1	.	TRBJ2-7	.	TGTGCCAGCAGTGACGGCCTAGCAGGACCCTACGAGCAGTACTTC	CASSDGLAGPYEQYF
15	TRBV29-1	once	TRBJ1-2	.	TGCAGCGTTGATGGCCAGAGATTAGCTAACTATGGCTACACCTTC	CSVDGQRLANYGYTF
15	TRBV6-1	.	TRBJ2-7	TRBD2	TGTGCCAGCAGTGAAGGTAGCGGGGGCTACTACGAGCAGTACTTC	CASSEGSGGYYEQYF
17	TRBV27	.	TRBJ1-6	.	TGTGCCAGCAGTTTCGTCCTGGTTCAGGGTATGCGGTCACCCCTCCACTTT	CASSFVLVQGMRSPLHF
15	TRBV7-9	few	TRBJ2-7	TRBD1	TGTGCCAGCAGCTCGACAGGGGGCCGCACCTACGAGCAGTACTTC	CASSSTGGRTYEQYF
18	TRBV5-1	.	TRBJ2-5	.	TGCGCCAGCAGCTTGGGGGAAAAGCGGGGGACAGAAGTGGAGACCCAGTACTTC	CASSLGEKRGTEVETQYF
14	TRBV9	.	TRBJ2-7	.	TGTGCCAGCAGCGTTGGCCGTGGAGGGGACGAGCAGTACTTC	CASSVGRGGDEQYF
16	TRBV6-1	.	TRBJ2-7	TRBD1	TGTGCCAGCAGTGAATACCCTACAGGGGGCTCCTACGAGCAGTACTTC	CASSEYPTGGSYEQYF
14	TRBV30	.	TRBJ2-3	TRBD2	TGTGCCTGGACCCTAGCGGGAGTGGCAGATACGCAGTATTTT	CAWTLAGVADTQYF
16	TRBV28	once	TRBJ2-2	.	TGTGCCAGCAGCTATGACAGGGAGGCGAACACCGGGGAGCTGTTTTTT	CASSYDREANTGELFF